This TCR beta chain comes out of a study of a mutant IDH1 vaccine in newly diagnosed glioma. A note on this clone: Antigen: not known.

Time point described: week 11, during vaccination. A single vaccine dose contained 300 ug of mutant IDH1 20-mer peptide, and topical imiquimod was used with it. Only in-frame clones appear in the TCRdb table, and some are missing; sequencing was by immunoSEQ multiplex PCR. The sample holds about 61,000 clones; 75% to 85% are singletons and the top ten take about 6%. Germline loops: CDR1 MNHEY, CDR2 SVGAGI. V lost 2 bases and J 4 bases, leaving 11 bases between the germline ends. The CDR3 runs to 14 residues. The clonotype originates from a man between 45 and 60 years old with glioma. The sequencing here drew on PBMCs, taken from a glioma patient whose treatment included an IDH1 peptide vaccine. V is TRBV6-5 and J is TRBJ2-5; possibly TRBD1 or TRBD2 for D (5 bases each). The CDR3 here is CASSYDRGAETQYF. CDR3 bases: TGTGCCAGCAGTTACGATCGGGGCGCAGAGACCCAGTACTTC.